The clone carrying this TCR beta chain has a handful of counts. CDR3 length: 13 amino acids. The ends lost 3 bases at V and 7 bases at J; junction bases unmatched: 3. The data originate from a study of blood T cell repertoires in COVID-19. This table comes from immunoSEQ multiplex PCR, and its TCRdb copy is limited to in-frame clones, with some not included. The sample yields 80,000 to 100,000 clones, roughly 80% seen once. This TCR was sampled from a man over 45 who had recovered from COVID-19. The V call is TRBV12-3 or TRBV12-4, the J call TRBJ1-1; 9 bases are a match to TRBD1. Sequenced: peripheral blood. The CDR3 DNA sequence: TGTGCCAGCAGTTTTCGACAGGGGGATGAAGCTTTCTTT. Its translation is CASSFRQGDEAFF.